This T cell receptor beta chain originates from a study of CD8 T cells in ankylosing spondylitis. One entry per CDR3 protein results from TCRdb running MiXCR on the 5' RACE reads. This table has 220,000 or so distinct CDR3 sequences, roughly a tenth appearing once. V lost 6 bases, J lost 7 bases, and 9 bases stayed unmatched. The CDR3 length is 15 residues. Per the germline V gene, CDR1 is MDHEN and CDR2 is SYDVKM. The sequence derives from a male donor with ankylosing spondylitis or in good health (not recorded which). V is TRBV28 and J is TRBJ2-1; 10 nucleotides line up with TRBD2. The sample consisted of blood, either unsorted or a sorted T cell fraction (not recorded which). This CDR3 is CASSPSSGGANEQFF. The CDR3, as DNA: TGTGCCAGCAGCCCATCTAGCGGGGGTGCGAATGAGCAGTTCTTC.